The T cell receptor (beta chain) described here comes from a study of blood T cell repertoires in COVID-19 (dated by TCRdb to 2018 to 2020). About the full investigation: Samples covering the acute and convalescent phases of COVID-19 were provided by collaborators in the United States, Italy and Spain. Nearly every sample came with metadata listing a de-identified subject ID, COVID-19 status, age in years and sex. The dataset comprised deeply sampled blood TCRbeta repertoires from subjects exposed to, actively infected with, or recovered from COVID-19. The repertoires were made available in a free public database intended to serve as a resource for research on the immune response to SARS-CoV-2. The material from the prospective study consisted of cDNA or gDNA derived from T cells, B-cell-depleted T cells, or PBMCs. Samples were obtained from the ongoing ImmuneRACE study (first 160 participants) and from 950 to 1,500 subjects provided by 6 global collaborators. Where available, HLA class I and class II types were taken from metadata supplied by the sample provider and were not determined by assay-based typing.

A second Seattle source provided samples from volunteer blood donors who had recovered from COVID-19. The collaborating institutions used their own protocols to collect whole blood in K2EDTA tubes. For TCRbeta analysis, collaborator samples were shipped as frozen whole blood, as isolated PBMCs, or as DNA extracted from either sample type. TCRbeta CDR3 regions were amplified from genomic DNA by means of the immunoSEQ Assay, a bias-controlled multiplex PCR. In the paper's pipeline: Nucleated cell counts per sample were estimated from amplification of reference gene primers within the assay. To quantify the absolute abundance of each unique TCRbeta CDR3 rearrangement, sequence reads were collapsed and filtered. Productive Simpson clonality was computed per sample as the square root of Simpson's diversity index over productive rearrangements. TCRdb retrieved this table from immuneACCESS and kept in-frame rearrangements only. Not all clones are present; in checked studies, unresolved V genes account for under half, and no reason is known for the remainder. The DNA was the basis for D and trimming; V, J and clone size are from that table. The sample records a few hundred thousand clones, 70% to 90% of which are singletons. The top ten clonotypes cover roughly 8% of the sample.

A remark on this clone: The target of this receptor is not known. The record has no base qualities; no much larger clone is one base away.

The cysteine opens and the phenylalanine closes a CDR3 of 15 amino acids. The kept DNA is CDR3 alone, 45 bases in frame from the first base. From V the trimming removes 3 bases and from J it removes 2 bases, while the gene matches leave 7 bases of the junction unaccounted for. The germline V gene (reference sequence) provides CDR1 LNHDA and CDR2 SQIVND. Overall study results and their limits: How much clinical and demographic metadata was included differed by source and by participant, and the metadata was provided uncurated.

The V gene is TRBV19 and the J gene is TRBJ2-7, with 7 central nucleotides matching TRBD1. Sequenced: peripheral blood. The clonotype comes from a woman aged 50 to 60 who had recovered from COVID-19. For the CDR3, the sequence is CASSIEGTDPYEQYF. Here is the DNA: TGTGCCAGTAGTATTGAGGGGACAGACCCCTACGAGCAGTACTTC.